The T cell receptor (beta chain) under discussion was sequenced for a study of T-cell reconstitution after alpha-beta-depleted transplantation in children. The germline V gene encodes CDR1 MDHEN and CDR2 SYDVKM. CDR3 size: 14 residues. V dropped 3 bases and J dropped 0 bases, with 8 bases sitting between them. Preparation of the TCRbeta library used unique molecular identifiers. One entry per CDR3 protein, called by TCRdb with MiXCR from the PCR reads. The data show about 1,000,000 distinct CDR3 sequences, 25% to 35% seen once. The sample in question was PBMCs, mostly from graft donor cells, obtained 360 days after TCRalphabeta/CD19-depleted stem cell transplant. The TCR was taken from a boy under three years old who had a stem cell transplant for SCID, so the T cells may come from the graft donor. V usage is TRBV28 and J usage is TRBJ1-1; the D is unclear. DNA of the CDR3: TGTGCCAGCAGTTTTCTCAGGTTGAACACTGAAGCTTTCTTT. It encodes CASSFLRLNTEAFF. The full variable domain, in which reference TRBV28 and TRBJ1-1 provide the parts outside the CDR3, is DVKVTQSSRYLVKRTGEKVFLECVQDMDHENMFWYRQDPGLGLRLIYFSYDVKMKEKGDIPEGYSVSREKKERFSLILESASTNQTSMYLCASSFLRLNTEAFFGQGTRLTVV.